These 10 T cell receptor beta chains originate from one sample sequenced in a study of blood T cells in healthy people across ages. Sample-barcoded 5' priming and a J-beta primer mix drove a second PCR of about 6 to 11 cycles. TCRdb ran MiXCR on the 5' RACE reads and lists one entry per CDR3 protein. The sample carries 750,000 to 850,000 distinct CDR3 sequences, 20% to 25% recorded once. This sample also belongs to another study, concerning T cells of mothers and their children.

The sequenced sample was blood. These receptors all stem from a boy aged 5-17 years in good health.

There are a few counts of this clonotype. This chain links TRBV7-2 with TRBJ2-5; D is uncertain. V was cut by 1 base and J by 1 base, with 10 bases left in between. Germline-derived CDR1 and CDR2 are SGHTA and FQGNSA. This CDR3 has 15 amino acids. In DNA form, the CDR3 reads TGTGCCAGCAGCTTAGTGGGCAGCCTCCAAGAGACCCAGTACTTC. Translating it yields CASSLVGSLQETQYF.

As concerns this clonotype: One end of the junction varies from germline; a read error may be responsible. This chain links TRBV3-1 with TRBJ1-6; no firm D call. Germline V gene sequence: CDR1 LGHDT, CDR2 YNNKEL (reference sequence). The CDR3 runs to 15 residues. The CDR3 sequence: CASSPRGSYNSPLHF. CDR3 DNA: TGTGCCAGCAGCCCCCGAGGCTCCTATAACTCACCCCTCCACTTT. Full variable domain (rest looked up from reference TRBV3-1 and TRBJ1-6): DTAVSQTPKYLVTQMGNDKSIKCEQNLGHDTMYWYKQDSKKFLKIMFSYNNKELIINETVPNRFSPKSPDKAHLNLHINSLELGDSAVYFCASSPRGSYNSPLHFGNGTRLTVT.

This clonotype came up many times. The V call is TRBV7-3, the J call TRBJ1-1; D is ambiguous. Looked up from germline, CDR1 is SGHTA and CDR2 is FQGTGA. The CDR3 runs to 13 residues. The V end lost 0 bases, the J end lost 0 bases, and 2 bases lay between the germline ends. CDR3 nucleotides: TGTGCCAGCAGCTTAACCATGAACACTGAAGCTTTCTTT. Protein sequence: CASSLTMNTEAFF.

V is TRBV6-6 and J is TRBJ2-5; 9 nucleotides match TRBD2. The J call may be incorrect, as the DNA end agrees better with TRBJ2-1. This CDR3 is built from 15 residues. Germline V gene sequence: CDR1 MNHNY, CDR2 SVGAGI (reference sequence). CDR3 sequence (DNA): TGTGCCAGCAGTGCAGCTAGCGGGGCGTCATTTGAGCAGTTCTTC. Its protein is CASSAASGASFEQFF.

Comment on this clonotype: Its ends do not fully match the called genes, so a read error is possible. V usage is TRBV29-1 and J usage is TRBJ2-1; a weak D match, TRBD2 (5 bases). The CDR3 extends over 14 amino acids. The germline V gene has CDR1 SQVTM and CDR2 ANQGSEA. In DNA form, the CDR3 reads TGCAGCGGAAGAGGGTGGATCGGTGACAATGGGCAGTTCTTC. This sequence encodes CSGRGWIGDNGQFF.

The genes are TRBV12-3 or TRBV12-4 and TRBJ2-1; 8 bases line up with TRBD2. J gave up 4 bases and V 6 bases, and 8 bases lay outside the gene matches. The CDR3 runs 15 residues. CDR3: CASSSTLAEYNEQFF. CDR3 coding DNA: TGTGCCAGCAGCTCAACACTAGCGGAATACAATGAGCAGTTCTTC.

This chain uses TRBV11-1 with TRBJ2-1; D tentatively fits TRBD1 or TRBD2 (5 bases each). The CDR3 is 15 residues long. Germline V gene sequence: CDR1 SGHAT, CDR2 FQDESV (reference sequence). V was clipped by 5 bases and J by 4 bases, with 15 bases between them. CDR3 coding DNA: TGTGCCAGCAGCCCGGGACGCTTCGAATACAATGAGCAGTTCTTC. It codes for CASSPGRFEYNEQFF.

The table lists this clonotype with a few counts. The chain uses TRBV5-6 and TRBJ1-5, with TRBD1 as a possible D gene (5 bases). Germline V CDR1 and CDR2: SGHDT, YYEEEE. The CDR3 spans 14 residues. Trimming pared 1 base from V and 5 bases from J, leaving 10 bases between. The CDR3 protein is CASSLKGIYQPQHF. Written as DNA, the CDR3 is TGTGCCAGCAGCTTGAAGGGGATTTATCAGCCCCAGCATTTT.

This chain links TRBV5-1 with TRBJ2-3, with 12 bases identical to TRBD2. CDR3 length: 17 amino acids. CDR1 and CDR2 (germline): SGHRS, YFSETQ. The ends lost 0 bases at V and 2 bases at J; junction bases unmatched: 4. CDR3 loop: CASSLARLAGDTDTQYF. Written as DNA, the CDR3 is TGCGCCAGCAGCTTGGCCCGACTAGCGGGGGACACAGATACGCAGTATTTT.

The chain couples TRBV4-3 to TRBJ2-7, with unresolved D. The J call is in doubt because the DNA end fits TRBJ2-5 better. CDR1 and CDR2 (germline): LGHNA, YSLEER. There are 13 residues in the CDR3. CDR3 in DNA: TGCGCCAGCAGCCAAGGCCCTATTGAGACCCAGTACTTC. Translation: CASSQGPIETQYF.